One and the same sample provided the 18 T cell receptor beta chains below, sequenced in a study of cytomegalovirus exposure and HLA in healthy donors. Use of 60 Vbeta and 13 Jbeta primers characterized the PCR. Clones were read by immunoSEQ multiplex PCR, and TCRdb kept only the in-frame ones, dropping some. Seen here are some 160,000 clones, roughly 80% observed once, and the top ten hold more than 5%. The material sequenced was PBMCs. All receptors derive from a man aged 40-55 years in good health and CMV-seronegative.

This chain uses TRBV4-1 with TRBJ2-7; 8 positions match TRBD2. Germline CDR1 is MGHRA and CDR2 is YSYEKL. V trimming: 0 bases; J trimming: 12 bases; junction bases outside the gene matches: 7. CDR3 length: 13 amino acids. The CDR3 loop is CASSQELAARPYF. CDR3 sequence (DNA): TGCGCCAGCAGCCAAGAACTAGCGGCGAGACCGTACTTC.

CDR3 residues: CASSPLGSSYNSPLHF. The DNA for the CDR3 is TGTGCCAGTAGTCCTCTGGGGAGCTCCTATAATTCACCCCTCCACTTT. The chain employs TRBV19 and TRBJ1-6; D is unresolved. This CDR3 is built from 16 residues. The V end lost 5 bases, the J end lost 0 bases, and 11 bases lay between the germline ends. Germline-derived CDR1 and CDR2 are LNHDA and SQIVND (reference sequence).

This sequence joins TRBV4-3 and TRBJ1-6, with D tentatively TRBD1 (5 bases). The V gene's germline CDR1 is LGHNA and CDR2 YSLEER. V lost 0 bases and J 3 bases, leaving 12 bases between the germline ends. CDR3 length equals 17 residues. CDR3 in amino acids: CASSQDVVGLYNSPLHF. CDR3 sequence (DNA): TGCGCCAGCAGCCAAGACGTCGTGGGACTCTATAATTCACCCCTCCACTTT.

The CDR3 sequence is CAISGTGDTEAFF. The CDR3 DNA sequence: TGTGCCATTAGCGGGACAGGGGACACTGAAGCTTTCTTT. This rearrangement joins TRBV10-3 to TRBJ1-1, with 10 bases matching TRBD1. CDR3 length: 13 amino acids. Looked up from germline, CDR1 is ENHRY and CDR2 is SYGVKD. After removal of 9 bases from V and 3 bases from J, the junction contained 4 bases not matched to a gene.

This clone has only one observation. The chain links TRBV5-5 to TRBJ2-5, with TRBD2 matching 9 bases. With 1 base clipped from V and 4 bases from J, the junction kept 8 bases outside the gene matches. Germline V gene lookup returns CDR1 SGHKS and CDR2 YYEKEE (reference sequence). This CDR3 is 16 amino acids long. The DNA of the CDR3 is TGTGCCAGCAGCTTGTGGGCTAGCGGGAATCGAGAGACCCAGTACTTC. It translates to CASSLWASGNRETQYF.

The CDR3 protein is CASSPGGGGNTIYF. DNA of the CDR3: TGTGCCAGCAGCCCGGGCGGGGGAGGAAACACCATATATTTT. The chain employs TRBV7-9 and TRBJ1-3, with D perhaps TRBD1 (5 bases). V shed 5 bases and J shed 4 bases, with 12 bases lying between them. The germline gives CDR1 SEHNR, CDR2 FQNEAQ (reference sequence). The CDR3 is 14 amino acids.

The count of this clone is one. The rearrangement joins TRBV2 to TRBJ2-1; D call uncertain. This CDR3 has 15 residues. CDR1 is SNHLY, CDR2 FYNNEI, per germline. V gave up 5 bases and J gave up 9 bases, with 20 bases separating them. The CDR3 sequence is CASSKSRYGRGEQFF. CDR3 nucleotides: TGTGCCAGCAGTAAATCGAGGTATGGTCGAGGTGAGCAGTTCTTC.

This rearrangement joins TRBV12-1 to TRBJ1-5; no DNA check was done on the table's D call, TRBD1. TRBV12-1 represents a pseudogene. The CDR3 is 17 amino acids. CDR3 region: CASSFGQTGVDNQPQHF. DNA for the CDR3: TGTGCCAGCAGCTTCGGACAGACAGGGGTTGACAATCAGCCCCAGCATTTT.

The genes are TRBV5-1 and TRBJ1-1; TRBD1 aligns across 8 bases. Germline lookup yields CDR1 SGHRS and CDR2 YFSETQ. This CDR3 has 16 amino acids. Trimming cost V 4 bases and J 0 bases; bases outside gene matches: 8. CDR3 in amino acids: CASSLLTGVMNTEAFF. The CDR3 DNA is TGCGCCAGCAGCCTCTTGACAGGGGTTATGAACACTGAAGCTTTCTTT.

V and J are TRBV12-5 and TRBJ2-5; D call uncertain. Germline V gene sequence: CDR1 LGHNT, CDR2 FRNRAP. The CDR3 is made up of 12 amino acids. The V end was cut by 5 bases, the J end by 5 bases, with 9 bases between. The CDR3 reads CASGPSQETQYF. The CDR3 DNA reads as TGTGCTAGTGGTCCCTCCCAGGAGACCCAGTACTTC.

The rearrangement uses TRBV5-1 and TRBJ2-2, with D possibly TRBD1 on 5 matching bases. Germline CDR1 SGHRS, CDR2 YFSETQ. Between the trimmed V and J ends, which lost 0 bases and 1 base, there was a span of 13 bases. CDR3 length: 17 amino acids. DNA for the CDR3: TGCGCCAGCAGCTTGGAGTTGCTACAGGTGAACACCGGGGAGCTGTTTTTT. It encodes CASSLELLQVNTGELFF. The entire variable domain, with the rest obtained from reference TRBV5-1 and TRBJ2-2, is as follows: KAGVTQTPRYLIKTRGQQVTLSCSPISGHRSVSWYQQTPGQGLQFLFEYFSETQRNKGNFPGRFSGRQFSNSRSEMNVSTLELGDSALYLCASSLELLQVNTGELFFGEGSRLTVL.

The rearrangement joins TRBV23-1 to TRBJ1-5, with 10 bases lining up with TRBD1. TRBV23-1 is filed as an ORF, its function uncertain. The V segment lost 6 bases and the J segment 2 bases; nucleotides outside the gene matches: 7. The CDR3 is made up of 16 amino acids. The CDR3 spells CASRTGTGEGNQPQHF. DNA of the CDR3: TGCGCCAGCAGGACCGGGACAGGGGAAGGCAATCAGCCCCAGCATTTT.

The chain couples TRBV5-6 to TRBJ2-3; 7 bases match TRBD2. Germline V gene sequence: CDR1 SGHDT, CDR2 YYEEEE. The CDR3 has 13 amino acids. V lost 10 bases, J lost 2 bases, and 7 bases stayed unmatched. CDR3 sequence: CASRGVTTDTQYF. The CDR3 DNA reads TGTGCCTCCCGGGGGGTTACCACAGATACGCAGTATTTT.

This chain joins TRBV4-1 and TRBJ1-1; no reliable D call. CDR3 length equals 15 residues. In germline, CDR1 is MGHRA, CDR2 YSYEKL. Trimming took 4 bases from V and 0 from J, leaving 12 bases between them. The CDR3 loop is CASSLHDKMNTEAFF. The CDR3 DNA reads TGCGCCAGCAGCCTCCATGACAAAATGAACACTGAAGCTTTCTTT.

The gene calls are TRBV6-6 and TRBJ2-7; 8 bases align to TRBD1. V shed 0 bases, J shed 3 bases, and the junction held 1 base outside the gene matches. The CDR3 is 14 residues long. Germline V gene lookup returns CDR1 MNHNY and CDR2 SVGAGI (reference sequence). CDR3 nucleotides: TGTGCCAGCAGTTACTCCGACAGGGGCTACGAGCAGTACTTC. Residues: CASSYSDRGYEQYF.

J is TRBJ2-6 and V is TRBV27, with D unclear. The CDR3 runs 13 residues. Trimming took off 2 bases at V and 4 bases at J, with 3 bases between the two ends. Germline V gene lookup returns CDR1 MNHEY and CDR2 SMNVEV (reference sequence). The CDR3 protein is CASSLQGANVLTF. CDR3 DNA sequence: TGTGCCAGCAGTTTACAGGGGGCCAACGTCCTGACTTTC. The full variable domain, its missing parts supplied by reference TRBV27 and TRBJ2-6, is EAQVTQNPRYLITVTGKKLTVTCSQNMNHEYMSWYRQDPGLGLRQIYYSMNVEVTDKGDVPEGYKVSRKEKRNFPLILESPSPNQTSLYFCASSLQGANVLTFGAGSRLTVL.

The rearrangement joins TRBV7-8 to TRBJ1-5; possibly TRBD1 for D (5 bases). The length of the CDR3 is 15 residues. The germline V gene has CDR1 SGHVS and CDR2 FQNEAQ. The V end was cut by 4 bases, the J end by 6 bases, with 16 bases between. CDR3 region: CASSSTPGIGQPQHF. In nucleotides, the CDR3 is TGTGCCAGCAGCTCGACGCCAGGGATCGGTCAGCCCCAGCATTTT. The full variable domain, with the rest looked up from reference TRBV7-8 and TRBJ1-5, is GAGVSQSPRYKVAKRGQDVALRCDPISGHVSLFWYQQALGQGPEFLTYFQNEAQLDKSGLPSDRFFAERPEGSVSTLKIQRTQQEDSAVYLCASSSTPGIGQPQHFGDGTRLSIL.

The chain carries TRBV19 and TRBJ2-5; maybe TRBD1 (6 bases). V lost 0 bases, J lost 2 bases, and 10 bases lay in between. The germline gives CDR1 LNHDA, CDR2 SQIVND (reference sequence). The CDR3 is made up of 15 amino acids. Here the CDR3 reads CASSIDLGQQETQYF. CDR3 DNA: TGTGCCAGTAGTATAGATCTAGGACAGCAAGAGACCCAGTACTTC.